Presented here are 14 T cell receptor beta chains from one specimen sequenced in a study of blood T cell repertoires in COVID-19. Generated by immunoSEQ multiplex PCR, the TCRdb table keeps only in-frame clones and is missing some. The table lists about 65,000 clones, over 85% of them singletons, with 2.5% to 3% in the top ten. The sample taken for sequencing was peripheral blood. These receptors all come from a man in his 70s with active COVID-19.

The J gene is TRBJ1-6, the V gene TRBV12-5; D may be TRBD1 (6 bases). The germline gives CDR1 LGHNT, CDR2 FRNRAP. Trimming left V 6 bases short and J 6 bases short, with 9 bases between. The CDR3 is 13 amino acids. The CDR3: CASGPTGNSPLHF. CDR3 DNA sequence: TGTGCTAGTGGGCCGACAGGTAATTCACCCCTCCACTTT.

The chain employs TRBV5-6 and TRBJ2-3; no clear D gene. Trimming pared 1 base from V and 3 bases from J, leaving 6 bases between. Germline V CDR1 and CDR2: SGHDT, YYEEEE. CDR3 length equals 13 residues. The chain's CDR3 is CASSLIMTDTQYF. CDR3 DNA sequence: TGTGCCAGCAGCTTGATAATGACAGATACGCAGTATTTT.

CDR3 in amino acids: CASSLRSSGGTDTQYF. For the CDR3, the DNA is TGCGCCAGCAGCTTGAGGTCTAGCGGGGGGACAGATACGCAGTATTTT. The rearrangement joins TRBV5-1 to TRBJ2-3; 11 bases line up with TRBD2. CDR1 and CDR2 from the germline V gene are SGHRS and YFSETQ. The CDR3 is 16 residues long. V was pared by 1 base and J by 3 bases, with 4 bases of the junction left unmatched.

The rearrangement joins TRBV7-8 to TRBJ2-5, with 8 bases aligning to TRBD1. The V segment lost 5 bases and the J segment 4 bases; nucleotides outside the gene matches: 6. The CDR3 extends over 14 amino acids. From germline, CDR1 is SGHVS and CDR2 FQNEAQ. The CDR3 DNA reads TGTGCCAGCAGCCCCGGACAGGGCGGAGAGACCCAGTACTTC. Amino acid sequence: CASSPGQGGETQYF.

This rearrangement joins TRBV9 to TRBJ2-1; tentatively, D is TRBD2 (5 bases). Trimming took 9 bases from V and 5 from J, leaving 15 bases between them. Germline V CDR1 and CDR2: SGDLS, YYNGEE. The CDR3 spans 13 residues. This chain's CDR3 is CANPKGADNEQFF. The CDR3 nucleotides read TGTGCCAACCCCAAGGGAGCGGACAATGAGCAGTTCTTC.

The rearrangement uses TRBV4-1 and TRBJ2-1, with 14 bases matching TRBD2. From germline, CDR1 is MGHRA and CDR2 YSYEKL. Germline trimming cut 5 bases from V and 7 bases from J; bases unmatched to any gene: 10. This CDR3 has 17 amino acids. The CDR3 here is CASSWRLAGGQGNEQFF. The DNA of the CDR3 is TGCGCCAGCAGCTGGAGACTAGCGGGGGGGCAGGGGAATGAGCAGTTCTTC.

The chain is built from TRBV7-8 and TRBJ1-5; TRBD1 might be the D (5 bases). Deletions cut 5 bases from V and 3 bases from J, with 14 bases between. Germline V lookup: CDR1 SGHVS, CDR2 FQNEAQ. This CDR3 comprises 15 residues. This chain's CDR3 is CASSDRRQINQPQHF. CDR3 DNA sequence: TGTGCCAGCAGCGACCGTCGACAGATCAATCAGCCCCAGCATTTT. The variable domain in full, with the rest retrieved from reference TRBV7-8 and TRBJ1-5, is GAGVSQSPRYKVAKRGQDVALRCDPISGHVSLFWYQQALGQGPEFLTYFQNEAQLDKSGLPSDRFFAERPEGSVSTLKIQRTQQEDSAVYLCASSDRRQINQPQHFGDGTRLSIL.

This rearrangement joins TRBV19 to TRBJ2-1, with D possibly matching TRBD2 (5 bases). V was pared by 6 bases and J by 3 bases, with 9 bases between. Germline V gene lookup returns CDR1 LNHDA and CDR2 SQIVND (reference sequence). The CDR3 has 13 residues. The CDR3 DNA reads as TGTGCCAGTAGCCTCGGAGGCTACAATGAGCAGTTCTTC. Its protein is CASSLGGYNEQFF. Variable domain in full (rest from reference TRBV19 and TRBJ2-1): DGGITQSPKYLFRKEGQNVTLSCEQNLNHDAMYWYRQDPGQGLRLIYYSQIVNDFQKGDIAEGYSVSREKKESFPLTVTSAQKNPTAFYLCASSLGGYNEQFFGPGTRLTVL.

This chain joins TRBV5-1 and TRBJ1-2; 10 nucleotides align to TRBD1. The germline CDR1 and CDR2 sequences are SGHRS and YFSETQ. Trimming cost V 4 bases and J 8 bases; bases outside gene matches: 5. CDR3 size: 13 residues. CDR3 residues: CASSPGQGMGYTF. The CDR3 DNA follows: TGCGCCAGCAGCCCGGGACAGGGGATGGGCTACACCTTC.

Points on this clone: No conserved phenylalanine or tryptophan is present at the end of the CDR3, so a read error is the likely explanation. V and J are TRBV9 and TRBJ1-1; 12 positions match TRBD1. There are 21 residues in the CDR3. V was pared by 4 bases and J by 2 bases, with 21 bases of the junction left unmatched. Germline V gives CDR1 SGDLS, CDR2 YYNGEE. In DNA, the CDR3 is TGTGCCAGCAGCCCGACCCCCGGGACAGGGGGCTACAATGCTGCCAACACTGAAGCTTTCCTT. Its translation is CASSPTPGTGGYNAANTEAFL.

The CDR3 nucleotides are TGTGCCAGCAGTTACCCTGAACAGGGCGTAGAAGCTTTCTTT. Translation gives CASSYPEQGVEAFF. This chain links TRBV6-6 with TRBJ1-1, with D tentatively TRBD1 (6 bases). V was trimmed by 2 bases and J by 8 bases, leaving 15 bases between them. The CDR3 runs 14 residues. Germline assignment: CDR1 MNHNY and CDR2 SVGAGI (reference sequence).

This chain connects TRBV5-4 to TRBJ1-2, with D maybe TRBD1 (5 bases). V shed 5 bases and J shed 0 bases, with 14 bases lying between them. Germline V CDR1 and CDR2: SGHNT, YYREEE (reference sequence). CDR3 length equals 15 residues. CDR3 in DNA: TGTGCCAGCAGGTTAAACAGGACCACTAACTATGGCTACACCTTC. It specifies CASRLNRTTNYGYTF. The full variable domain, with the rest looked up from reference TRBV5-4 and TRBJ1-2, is ETGVTQSPTHLIKTRGQQVTLRCSSQSGHNTVSWYQQALGQGPQFIFQYYREEENGRGNFPPRFSGLQFPNYSSELNVNALELDDSALYLCASRLNRTTNYGYTFGSGTRLTVV.

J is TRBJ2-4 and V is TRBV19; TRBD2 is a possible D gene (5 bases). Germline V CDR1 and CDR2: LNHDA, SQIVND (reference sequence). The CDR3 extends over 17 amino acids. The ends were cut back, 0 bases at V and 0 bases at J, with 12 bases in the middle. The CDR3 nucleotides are TGTGCCAGTAGTATAGATTGGAATGCGGGAGCCAAAAACATTCAGTACTTC. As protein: CASSIDWNAGAKNIQYF.

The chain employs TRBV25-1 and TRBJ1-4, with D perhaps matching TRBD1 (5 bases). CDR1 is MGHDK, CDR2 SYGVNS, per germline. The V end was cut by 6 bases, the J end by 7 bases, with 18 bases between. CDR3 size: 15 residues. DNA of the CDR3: TGTGCCAGCAGGTTCGTCAGGGAATGCAGTGAAAAACTGTTTTTT. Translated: CASRFVRECSEKLFF.